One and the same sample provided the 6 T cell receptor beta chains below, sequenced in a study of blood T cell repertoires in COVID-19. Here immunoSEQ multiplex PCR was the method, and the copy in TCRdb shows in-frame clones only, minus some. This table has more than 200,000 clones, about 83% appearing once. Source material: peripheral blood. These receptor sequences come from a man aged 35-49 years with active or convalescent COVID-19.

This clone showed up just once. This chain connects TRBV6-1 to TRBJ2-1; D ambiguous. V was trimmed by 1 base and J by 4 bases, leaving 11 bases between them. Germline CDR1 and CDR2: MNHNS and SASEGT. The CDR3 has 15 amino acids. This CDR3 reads CASSEGAFGYNEQFF. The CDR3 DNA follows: TGTGCCAGCAGTGAAGGAGCGTTCGGGTACAATGAGCAGTTCTTC.

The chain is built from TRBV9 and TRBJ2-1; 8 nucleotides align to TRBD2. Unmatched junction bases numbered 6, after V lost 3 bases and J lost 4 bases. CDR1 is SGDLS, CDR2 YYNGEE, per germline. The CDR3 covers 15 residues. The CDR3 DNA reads TGTGCCAGCAGCGGTCAGGCTAGCGGGTACAATGAGCAGTTCTTC. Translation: CASSGQASGYNEQFF.

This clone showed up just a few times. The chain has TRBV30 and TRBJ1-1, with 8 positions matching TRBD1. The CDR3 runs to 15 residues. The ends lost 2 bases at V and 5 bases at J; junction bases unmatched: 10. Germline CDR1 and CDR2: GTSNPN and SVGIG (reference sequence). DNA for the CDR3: TGTGCCTGGAGTCCAGGACAGGGAGGAGGGACTGAAGCTTTCTTT. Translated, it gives CAWSPGQGGGTEAFF. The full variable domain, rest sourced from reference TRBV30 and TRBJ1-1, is SQTIHQWPATLVQPVGSPLSLECTVEGTSNPNLYWYRQAAGRGLQLLFYSVGIGQISSEVPQNLSASRPQDRQFILSSKKLLLSDSGFYLCAWSPGQGGGTEAFFGQGTRLTVV.

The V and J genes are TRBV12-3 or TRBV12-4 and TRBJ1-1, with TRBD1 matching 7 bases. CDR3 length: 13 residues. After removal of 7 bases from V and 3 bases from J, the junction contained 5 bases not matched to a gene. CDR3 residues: CASNPQGYTEAFF. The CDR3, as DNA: TGTGCCAGCAACCCACAGGGGTACACTGAAGCTTTCTTT.

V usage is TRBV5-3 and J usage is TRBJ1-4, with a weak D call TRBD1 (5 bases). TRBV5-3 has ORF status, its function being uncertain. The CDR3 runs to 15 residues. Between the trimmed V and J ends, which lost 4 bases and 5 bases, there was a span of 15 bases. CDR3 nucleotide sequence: TGTGCCAGAAGCCAGATTTGGGGCTTGAATGAAAAACTGTTTTTT. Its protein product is CARSQIWGLNEKLFF.

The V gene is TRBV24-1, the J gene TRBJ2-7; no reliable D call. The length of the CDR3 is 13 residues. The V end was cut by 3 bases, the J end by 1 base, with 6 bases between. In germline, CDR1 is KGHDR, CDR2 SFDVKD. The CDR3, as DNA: TGTGCCACCAGTGATGGGCATTCCTACGAGCAGTACTTC. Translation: CATSDGHSYEQYF.